One sample yielded the 15 T cell receptor beta chains listed below, sequenced in a study of cytomegalovirus exposure and HLA in healthy donors. The PCR used 60 Vbeta and 13 Jbeta primers. Measured with immunoSEQ multiplex PCR; TCRdb has only the in-frame clones, and not every one. Of roughly 140,000 clones in the sample, about 86% are singletons; the top ten hold under 4.5%. The material sequenced was PBMCs. Every receptor here comes from a man between 40 and 49 years old in good health and CMV-seropositive.

The J gene is TRBJ2-3, the V gene TRBV7-2, with 13 bases identical to TRBD2. In germline, CDR1 is SGHTA, CDR2 FQGNSA. V shed 3 bases and J 3 bases; nucleotides not matched to a gene: 3. This CDR3 has 16 residues. The CDR3 loop reads CASSFGLAGVTDTQYF. The DNA of the CDR3 is TGTGCCAGCAGCTTTGGACTAGCGGGGGTTACAGATACGCAGTATTTT. Full variable domain (missing parts from reference TRBV7-2 and TRBJ2-3): GAGVSQSPSNKVTEKGKDVELRCDPISGHTALYWYRQSLGQGLEFLIYFQGNSAPDKSGLPSDRFSAERTGGSVSTLTIQRTQQEDSAVYLCASSFGLAGVTDTQYFGPGTRLTVL.

The gene calls are TRBV18 and TRBJ2-1; TRBD1 agrees at 9 bases. Germline trimming cut 6 bases from V and 7 bases from J; bases unmatched to any gene: 10. The V gene's germline CDR1 is KGHSH and CDR2 LQKENI. The CDR3 sequence is 15 residues long. Here the CDR3 reads CASSLGQGSWNEQFF. The CDR3 DNA is TGTGCCAGCTCCCTCGGACAGGGGTCCTGGAATGAGCAGTTCTTC.

The CDR3 here is CASSRQGFQGDTQYF. In nucleotides, the CDR3 is TGTGCCAGCAGCCGCCAGGGCTTCCAGGGAGATACGCAGTATTTT. The chain recombines TRBV7-2 with TRBJ2-3; TRBD1 might be the D (5 bases). CDR3 length equals 15 residues. Trimming removed 5 bases from V and 5 bases from J, with 17 bases in between. Per germline, CDR1 SGHTA and CDR2 FQGNSA.

The table lists this clone with a count of one. The chain carries TRBV11-3 and TRBJ2-5; TRBD2 might be the D (6 bases). Germline values: CDR1 SGHNT, CDR2 YENEEA. Deletions cut 1 base from V and 7 bases from J, with 10 bases between. The CDR3 has 13 residues. This CDR3 reads CASSLGAGGTQYF. The DNA of the CDR3 is TGTGCCAGCAGCTTAGGAGCGGGTGGGACCCAGTACTTC.

The rearrangement links TRBV30 to TRBJ1-2, with 12 bases that match TRBD1. CDR3 length: 15 amino acids. With 4 bases clipped from V and 8 bases from J, the junction kept 11 bases outside the gene matches. CDR1 is GTSNPN and CDR2 is SVGIG in the germline V gene (reference sequence). The CDR3 DNA sequence: TGTGCCTGGATCCCCGGGACAGGGGGCGCGGAAGGCTACACCTTC. This encodes CAWIPGTGGAEGYTF.

The CDR3 nucleotides read TGTGCCTGGAAGGACAGGGTCAGCTCCTACGAGCAGTACTTC. This gives the protein CAWKDRVSSYEQYF. The chain links TRBV30 to TRBJ2-7, with 8 positions matching TRBD1. Trimming took 4 bases from V and 0 from J; bases not matched to a gene: 5. The CDR3 sequence is 14 residues long. CDR1 and CDR2 (germline): GTSNPN, SVGIG (reference sequence).

J is TRBJ2-1 and V is TRBV9; maybe TRBD2 (6 bases). Trimming left V 0 bases short and J 3 bases short, with 10 bases between. The CDR3 spans 15 residues. Germline CDR1 reads SGDLS; CDR2 reads YYNGEE. For the CDR3, the DNA is TGTGCCAGCAGCGTAGGCAGTAGCGGCTACAATGAGCAGTTCTTC. The encoded protein is CASSVGSSGYNEQFF.

The chain employs TRBV5-6 and TRBJ2-2; the D gene is possibly TRBD2 (7 bases). Trimming left V 4 bases short and J 1 base short, with 14 bases between. This CDR3 contains 16 residues. Germline assignment: CDR1 SGHDT and CDR2 YYEEEE. This CDR3 is CASSPAGAVNTGELFF. CDR3 DNA: TGTGCCAGCAGCCCCGCGGGGGCGGTGAACACCGGGGAGCTGTTTTTT. The entire variable domain, with the rest obtained from reference TRBV5-6 and TRBJ2-2, is as follows: DAGVTQSPTHLIKTRGQQVTLRCSPKSGHDTVSWYQQALGQGPQFIFQYYEEEERQRGNFPDRFSGHQFPNYSSELNVNALLLGDSALYLCASSPAGAVNTGELFFGEGSRLTVL.

The gene calls are TRBV18 and TRBJ2-4; possible D gene TRBD1, 6 bases. Trimming removed 4 bases from V and 1 base from J, with 20 bases in between. Germline V gives CDR1 KGHSH, CDR2 LQKENI. The CDR3 spans 18 residues. The CDR3 spells CASSLAVEGVLAKNIQYF. The CDR3 DNA reads as TGTGCCAGCTCACTCGCAGTTGAGGGGGTCCTCGCCAAAAACATTCAGTACTTC. Full variable domain (remainder filled in from reference TRBV18 and TRBJ2-4): NAGVMQNPRHLVRRRGQEARLRCSPMKGHSHVYWYRQLPEEGLKFMVYLQKENIIDESGMPKERFSAEFPKEGPSILRIQQVVRGDSAAYFCASSLAVEGVLAKNIQYFGAGTRLSVL.

This chain uses TRBV2 with TRBJ1-1, with D uncertain. V was shortened by 9 bases and J by 0 bases, with 14 bases between the two germline ends. The V gene's germline CDR1 is SNHLY and CDR2 FYNNEI. The CDR3 sequence is 14 residues long. The CDR3 reads CASRVSVMNTEAFF. The CDR3 bases are TGTGCCAGTCGGGTGAGCGTCATGAACACTGAAGCTTTCTTT.

The genes are TRBV19 and TRBJ2-3; maybe TRBD2 (6 bases). Germline V gene lookup returns CDR1 LNHDA and CDR2 SQIVND (reference sequence). V was cut by 8 bases and J by 3 bases, with 18 bases left in between. CDR3 size: 15 residues. CDR3 nucleotide sequence: TGTGCCAGTTCCGGGGAAGGAGGGTGGACAGATACGCAGTATTTT. Its protein is CASSGEGGWTDTQYF.

The chain recombines TRBV10-2 with TRBJ1-2; 10 bases match TRBD1. Germline CDR1 is WSHSY and CDR2 is SAAADI. The V and J ends lost 6 bases and 7 bases, in that order; junction bases with no gene match: 5. The CDR3 loop spans 13 amino acids. The CDR3 DNA reads as TGCGCCAGCAGCGCCGGGACAGGGGCTGGCTACACCTTC. Its translation: CASSAGTGAGYTF.

CDR3 DNA: TGCGCCAGCAGCCATGGTCAGGGAAATGAAAAACTGTTTTTT. This translates into CASSHGQGNEKLFF. The rearrangement joins TRBV4-3 to TRBJ1-4, with D tentatively TRBD1 (5 bases). The germline V and J ends were trimmed by 3 bases and 5 bases, with 10 bases remaining between them. CDR3 size: 14 residues. CDR1 and CDR2 (germline): LGHNA, YSLEER.

The V call is TRBV5-4, the J call TRBJ2-3; 9 bases align to TRBD2. V was clipped by 3 bases and J by 6 bases; unmatched bases: 17. Germline loops: CDR1 SGHNT, CDR2 YYREEE (reference sequence). This CDR3 has 18 amino acids. In nucleotides, the CDR3 is TGTGCCAGCAGCTCACTAAGGGGGCGGGAGGGCCTATCTGATACGCAGTATTTT. Translation: CASSSLRGREGLSDTQYF.

V is TRBV9 and J is TRBJ2-1, with 7 nucleotides matching TRBD1. Germline V gives CDR1 SGDLS, CDR2 YYNGEE. The CDR3 covers 15 residues. After removal of 0 bases from V and 9 bases from J, the junction contained 9 bases not matched to a gene. The CDR3 region has the DNA TGTGCCAGCAGCGTAGTAGGCCAGGGGGTCGTTGAGCAGTTCTTC. It is translated as CASSVVGQGVVEQFF.